What follows are 23 T cell receptor beta chains derived from one specimen sequenced in a study of CD8 T cells in ankylosing spondylitis (dated by TCRdb to the late 2010s). The method behind the library was 5' RACE. TCRdb shows the sequencer as Illumina HiSeq 2500. Through fastp at Q25 and MiXCR, TCRdb rebuilt clones from the public reads, retaining in-frame beta chains. Rows are combined by CDR3 protein, so each entry shows the most common genes and DNA. Within this sample are around 100,000 distinct CDR3 sequences, with less than 25% of them counted one time only. The ten most abundant clones make up about 12% of the sample. The sample comprised synovial fluid, either unsorted or a sorted T cell fraction (not recorded which). The origin of the receptors is a male donor with ankylosing spondylitis.

The V call is TRBV18, the J call TRBJ2-5; possibly TRBD1 for D (5 bases). The germline V gene has CDR1 KGHSH and CDR2 LQKENI. Trimming stripped 3 bases from V and 1 base from J, with 9 bases between. CDR3 size: 14 residues. This CDR3 reads CASSPRQIQETQYF. CDR3 sequence (DNA): TGTGCCAGCTCACCGCGACAGATCCAAGAGACCCAGTACTTC. Variable domain in full (rest from reference TRBV18 and TRBJ2-5): NAGVMQNPRHLVRRRGQEARLRCSPMKGHSHVYWYRQLPEEGLKFMVYLQKENIIDESGMPKERFSAEFPKEGPSILRIQQVVRGDSAAYFCASSPRQIQETQYFGPGTRLLVL.

The chain has TRBV10-3 and TRBJ1-5; unclear D gene. Per the germline V gene, CDR1 is ENHRY and CDR2 is SYGVKD. The CDR3 runs to 13 residues. Trimming removed 7 bases at V and 3 bases at J, with 10 bases between. DNA for the CDR3: TGTGCCATCATGGGCGGCCCCAATCAGCCCCAGCATTTT. Translation gives CAIMGGPNQPQHF.

The V gene is TRBV30, the J gene TRBJ1-3, with D unresolved. Trimming removed 0 bases at V and 11 bases at J, with 14 bases between. Germline V gives CDR1 GTSNPN, CDR2 SVGIG (reference sequence). The length of the CDR3 is 13 residues. The chain's CDR3 is CAWSVAAKGAIYF. CDR3 coding DNA: TGTGCCTGGAGTGTTGCCGCCAAAGGCGCCATATATTTT.

Only a few counts were recorded for this clonotype. This chain links TRBV9 with TRBJ2-5; D is ambiguous. CDR1 and CDR2 (germline): SGDLS, YYNGEE. V lost 0 bases, J lost 0 bases, and 6 bases lay in between. The CDR3 sequence is 14 residues long. Here the CDR3 reads CASSVVGDQETQYF. The CDR3 DNA sequence: TGTGCCAGCAGCGTAGTAGGCGACCAAGAGACCCAGTACTTC.

The chain employs TRBV7-8 and TRBJ1-6; 9 nucleotides align to TRBD1. V lost 5 bases to trimming and J lost 6 bases; unmatched junction nucleotides: 8. The length of the CDR3 is 16 residues. Germline CDR1 and CDR2: SGHVS and FQNEAQ. CDR3 region: CASSQGQGHGNSPLHF. DNA of the CDR3: TGTGCCAGCAGCCAAGGACAGGGGCACGGTAATTCACCCCTCCACTTT.

Only a few counts were recorded for this clonotype. J is TRBJ2-7 and V is TRBV28; 7 bases are shared with TRBD2. Germline CDR1 MDHEN, CDR2 SYDVKM. Unmatched junction bases numbered 12, after V lost 10 bases and J lost 0 bases. The CDR3 length is 15 residues. CDR3 region: CATSRRGSVSYEQYV. The CDR3 DNA reads TGTGCCACAAGCCGTCGCGGGAGTGTCTCCTACGAGCAGTACGTC.

This clonotype was found a few times. The chain carries TRBV6-1 and TRBJ2-1, with 10 bases aligning to TRBD1. The CDR3 contains 14 residues. The junction had 7 bases not matched to a gene; V was cut back by 8 bases and J by 6 bases. CDR1 is MNHNS and CDR2 is SASEGT in the germline V gene. The CDR3 sequence: CASERGQGINEQFF. CDR3 nucleotides: TGTGCCAGCGAGCGGGGACAGGGGATCAATGAGCAGTTCTTC.

This rearrangement joins TRBV19 to TRBJ2-5, with 7 bases lining up with TRBD2. This CDR3 region has 13 residues. Germline V gene sequence: CDR1 LNHDA, CDR2 SQIVND (reference sequence). V lost 3 bases to trimming and J lost 4 bases; unmatched junction nucleotides: 2. This CDR3 is CASSMGGRETQYF. CDR3 DNA sequence: TGTGCCAGTAGTATGGGCGGGAGAGAGACCCAGTACTTC. Full variable domain (remainder filled in from reference TRBV19 and TRBJ2-5): DGGITQSPKYLFRKEGQNVTLSCEQNLNHDAMYWYRQDPGQGLRLIYYSQIVNDFQKGDIAEGYSVSREKKESFPLTVTSAQKNPTAFYLCASSMGGRETQYFGPGTRLLVL.

In this sample, this clonotype turned up a few times. The V and J genes are TRBV4-1 and TRBJ1-1; TRBD1 is a possible D gene (6 bases). This CDR3 is 15 amino acids long. V was clipped by 2 bases and J by 1 base, with 11 bases between them. Germline CDR1 and CDR2: MGHRA and YSYEKL. In DNA form, the CDR3 reads TGCGCCAGCAGCCAATTCTGGACAGCGAACACTGAAGCTTTCTTT. Translated: CASSQFWTANTEAFF.

The table lists this clonotype with a few counts. The CDR3, as DNA: TGTGCCAGCATCCTCCTGGGGACAGGGGGGGATACGCAGTATTTT. Amino acids: CASILLGTGGDTQYF. The rearrangement joins TRBV7-9 to TRBJ2-3, with TRBD1 matching 11 bases. Per germline, CDR1 SEHNR and CDR2 FQNEAQ (reference sequence). The CDR3 consists of 15 residues. Trimming removed 7 bases from V and 6 bases from J; junction bases left unmatched: 9.

The chain links TRBV29-1 to TRBJ2-5; 8 nucleotides line up with TRBD1. CDR3 size: 14 residues. Trimming removed 6 bases from V and 1 base from J; junction bases left unmatched: 7. Germline lookup yields CDR1 SQVTM and CDR2 ANQGSEA. CDR3 protein: CSVTGGQFQETQYF. Written as DNA, the CDR3 is TGCAGCGTCACAGGGGGACAGTTCCAAGAGACCCAGTACTTC.

By share of the sample, this clonotype is medium-sized. This chain uses TRBV20-1 with TRBJ2-4; D possibly corresponds to TRBD1 (6 bases). V lost 5 bases and J 6 bases, leaving 11 bases between the germline ends. This CDR3 is built from 12 residues. Germline lookup yields CDR1 DFQATT and CDR2 SNEGSKA (reference sequence). Written as DNA, the CDR3 is TGCAGTGCTGGGACACTGGGAAACATTCAGTACTTC. It translates to CSAGTLGNIQYF.

This clonotype was seen more than once but under ten times. A read error may account for a junction end that differs from germline. V and J are TRBV5-1 and TRBJ1-1; D is perhaps TRBD1 (5 bases). CDR3 length equals 14 residues. Germline assignment: CDR1 SGHRS and CDR2 YFSETQ. The CDR3, as DNA: TGCGCCAGCACCTTGGGACCGGGGAACACTGAAGCTTTCTTT. Its protein product is CASTLGPGNTEAFF. Drawing the rest from reference TRBV5-1 and TRBJ1-1, the complete variable domain is KAGVTQTPRYLIKTRGQQVTLSCSPISGHRSVSWYQQTPGQGLQFLFEYFSETQRNKGNFPGRFSGRQFSNSRSEMNVSTLELGDSALYLCASTLGPGNTEAFFGQGTRLTVV.

This rearrangement joins TRBV20-1 to TRBJ2-1; 7 bases are a match to TRBD2. Per the germline V gene, CDR1 is DFQATT and CDR2 is SNEGSKA (reference sequence). This CDR3 region has 16 residues. Trimming took 0 bases from V and 1 from J; bases not matched to a gene: 6. The CDR3 here is CSARDEGGPSYNEQFF. CDR3 nucleotides: TGCAGTGCTAGAGATGAGGGAGGGCCTTCCTACAATGAGCAGTTCTTC.

This clonotype was counted between two and nine times. The chain couples TRBV29-1 to TRBJ2-6; 7 bases map to TRBD2. Germline CDR1 SQVTM, CDR2 ANQGSEA. Trimming at V came to 6 bases and at J to 0 bases, leaving 5 bases not matched to a gene. The CDR3 length is 15 residues. CDR3 loop: CSVHGGNSGANVLTF. In DNA, the CDR3 is TGCAGCGTCCACGGGGGGAACTCTGGGGCCAACGTCCTGACTTTC. The full variable domain, rest sourced from reference TRBV29-1 and TRBJ2-6, is SAVISQKPSRDICQRGTSLTIQCQVDSQVTMMFWYRQQPGQSLTLIATANQGSEATYESGFVIDKFPISRPNLTFSTLTVSNMSPEDSSIYLCSVHGGNSGANVLTFGAGSRLTVL.

CDR3 in DNA: TGTGCCAGCAGCCATCTATCAGGCGAGACCCAGTACTTC. Translated, it gives CASSHLSGETQYF. The gene calls are TRBV3-1 and TRBJ2-5; D is uncertain. CDR3 length: 13 residues. The germline V and J ends were trimmed by 3 bases and 5 bases, with 10 bases remaining between them. Looked up from germline, CDR1 is LGHDT and CDR2 is YNNKEL (reference sequence).

The chain combines TRBV20-1 with TRBJ2-7; D uncertain. Between the trimmed V and J ends, which lost 4 bases and 0 bases, there was a span of 7 bases. Germline values: CDR1 DFQATT, CDR2 SNEGSKA (reference sequence). This CDR3 comprises 12 residues. This chain's CDR3 is CSANRGSYEQYF. The CDR3, as DNA: TGCAGTGCTAACCGCGGCTCCTACGAGCAGTACTTC.

J is TRBJ2-5 and V is TRBV24-1; the match to TRBD1 covers 11 bases. Germline CDR1 is KGHDR and CDR2 is SFDVKD. V shed 5 bases and J 4 bases; nucleotides not matched to a gene: 8. This CDR3 is 16 amino acids long. The CDR3, as DNA: TGTGCCACCAGTGCCCCCTCGGGACAGGGGGGAGAGACCCAGTACTTC. This codes for CATSAPSGQGGETQYF.

This clonotype is classed as medium-sized (0.01 to 0.1%). The rearrangement links TRBV20-1 to TRBJ2-7; 11 bases match TRBD2. CDR1 is DFQATT and CDR2 is SNEGSKA in the germline V gene (reference sequence). V lost 2 bases, J lost 0 bases, and 6 bases stayed unmatched. The CDR3 is made up of 16 amino acids. The CDR3, as DNA: TGCAGTGCTAGATCACTAGCGGGAGTGAACTCCTACGAGCAGTACTTC. The encoded protein is CSARSLAGVNSYEQYF.

At least ten counts were recorded for this clonotype. The chain recombines TRBV7-2 with TRBJ1-2; D call uncertain. The CDR3 extends over 15 amino acids. The V end lost 1 base, the J end lost 5 bases, and 14 bases lay between the germline ends. Germline-derived CDR1 and CDR2 are SGHTA and FQGNSA. The CDR3 reads CASSLEVQLMYGYTF. CDR3 coding DNA: TGTGCCAGCAGCTTAGAGGTACAACTAATGTATGGCTACACCTTC.

This sequence joins TRBV20-1 and TRBJ2-1; D is possibly TRBD1 (5 bases). CDR1 is DFQATT, CDR2 SNEGSKA, per germline (reference sequence). The V end was cut by 4 bases, the J end by 3 bases, with 13 bases between. The CDR3 is 14 residues long. The CDR3, as DNA: TGCAGTGCTAAAGAGATGGGGCTCTACAATGAGCAGTTCTTC. It encodes CSAKEMGLYNEQFF.

This clonotype has a count of ten or more. The V and J genes are TRBV27 and TRBJ2-6, with 9 bases identical to TRBD1. Germline V gene sequence: CDR1 MNHEY, CDR2 SMNVEV (reference sequence). J was trimmed by 1 base and V by 3 bases; bases with no gene match: 4. This CDR3 has 17 amino acids. For the CDR3, the DNA is TGTGCCAGCAGTTTGGCGGACAGGGGATCTGGGGCCAACGTCCTGACTTTC. This sequence encodes CASSLADRGSGANVLTF.

In its sample, this clonotype was seen a few times. The chain joins TRBV4-2 to TRBJ2-1; weak D call: TRBD2 (5 bases). Trimming took 0 bases from V and 4 from J, leaving 13 bases between them. Per germline, CDR1 LGHNA and CDR2 YNFKEQ. The CDR3 extends over 16 amino acids. The CDR3 nucleotides are TGTGCCAGCAGCCAAGAGTCGGGGAGAACATACAATGAGCAGTTCTTC. Residues: CASSQESGRTYNEQFF.